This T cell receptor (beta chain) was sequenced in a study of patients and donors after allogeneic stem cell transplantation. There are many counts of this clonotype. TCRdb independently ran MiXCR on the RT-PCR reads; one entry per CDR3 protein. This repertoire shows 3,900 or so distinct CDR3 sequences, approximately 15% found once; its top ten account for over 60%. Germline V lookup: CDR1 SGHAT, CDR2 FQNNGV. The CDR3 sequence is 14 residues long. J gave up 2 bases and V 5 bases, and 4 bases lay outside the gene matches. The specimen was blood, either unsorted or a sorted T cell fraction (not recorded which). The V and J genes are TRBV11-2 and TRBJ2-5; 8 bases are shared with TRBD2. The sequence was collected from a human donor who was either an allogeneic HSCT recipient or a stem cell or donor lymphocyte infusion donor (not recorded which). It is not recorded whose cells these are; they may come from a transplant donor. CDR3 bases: TGTGCCAGCAGCCTAGCGGGCCTTCAAGAGACCCAGTACTTC. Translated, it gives CASSLAGLQETQYF. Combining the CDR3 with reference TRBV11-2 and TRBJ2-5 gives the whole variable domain EAGVAQSPRYKIIEKRQSVAFWCNPISGHATLYWYQQILGQGPKLLIQFQNNGVVDDSQLPKDRFSAERLKGVDSTLKIQPAKLEDSAVYLCASSLAGLQETQYFGPGTRLLVL.